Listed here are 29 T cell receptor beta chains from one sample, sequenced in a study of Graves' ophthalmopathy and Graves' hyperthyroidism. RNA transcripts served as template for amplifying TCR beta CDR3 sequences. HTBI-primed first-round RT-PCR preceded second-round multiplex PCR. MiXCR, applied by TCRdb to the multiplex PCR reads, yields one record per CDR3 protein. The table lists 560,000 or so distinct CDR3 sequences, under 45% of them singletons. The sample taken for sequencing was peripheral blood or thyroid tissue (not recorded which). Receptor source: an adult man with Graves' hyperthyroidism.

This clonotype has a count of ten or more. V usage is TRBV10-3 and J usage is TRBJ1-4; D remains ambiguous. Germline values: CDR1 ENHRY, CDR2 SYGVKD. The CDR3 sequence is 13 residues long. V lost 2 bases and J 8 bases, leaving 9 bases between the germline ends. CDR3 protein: CAISEQSNEKLFF. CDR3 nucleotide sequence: TGTGCCATCAGTGAGCAGTCAAACGAAAAACTGTTTTTT.

The CDR3 DNA reads TGTGCCACCAGTGACCGGACGACGCGGCAGTACTTC. It encodes CATSDRTTRQYF. The chain uses TRBV24-1 and TRBJ2-5, with no clear D. Germline loops: CDR1 KGHDR, CDR2 SFDVKD. CDR3 length equals 12 residues. The V and J ends lost 4 bases and 11 bases respectively, with 13 bases between them.

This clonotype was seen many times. CDR3 sequence (DNA): TGCGCCAGCAACTCACAGGGAGGTTCCGGGGAGCTGTTTTTT. It is translated as CASNSQGGSGELFF. This chain connects TRBV5-1 to TRBJ2-2, with D perhaps assigned TRBD1 or TRBD2 (6 bases each). The CDR3 totals 14 residues. The V gene's germline CDR1 is SGHRS and CDR2 YFSETQ. V dropped 6 bases and J dropped 6 bases, with 15 bases sitting between them.

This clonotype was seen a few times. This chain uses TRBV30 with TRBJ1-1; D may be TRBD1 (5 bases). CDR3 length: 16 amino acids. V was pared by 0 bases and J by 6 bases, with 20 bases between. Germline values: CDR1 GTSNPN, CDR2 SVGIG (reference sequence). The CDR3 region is CAWSVWGDRELAEAFF. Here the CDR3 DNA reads TGTGCCTGGAGTGTATGGGGGGATAGGGAGTTGGCTGAAGCTTTCTTT.

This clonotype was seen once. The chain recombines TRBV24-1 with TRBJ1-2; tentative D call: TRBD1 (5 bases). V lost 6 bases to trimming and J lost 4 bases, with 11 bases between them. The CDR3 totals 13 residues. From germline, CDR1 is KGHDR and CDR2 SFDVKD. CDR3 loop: CATSSPTVYGYTF. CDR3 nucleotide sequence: TGTGCCACCAGTTCCCCGACAGTCTATGGCTACACCTTC.

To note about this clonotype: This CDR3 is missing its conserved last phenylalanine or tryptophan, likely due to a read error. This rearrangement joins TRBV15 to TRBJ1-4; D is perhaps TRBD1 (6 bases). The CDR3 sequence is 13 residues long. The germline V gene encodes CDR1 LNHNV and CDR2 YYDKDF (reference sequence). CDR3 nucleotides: TGTGCCACCAGCAGGGACAGTAATGAGAAACTGTTTATT. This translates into CATSRDSNEKLFI.

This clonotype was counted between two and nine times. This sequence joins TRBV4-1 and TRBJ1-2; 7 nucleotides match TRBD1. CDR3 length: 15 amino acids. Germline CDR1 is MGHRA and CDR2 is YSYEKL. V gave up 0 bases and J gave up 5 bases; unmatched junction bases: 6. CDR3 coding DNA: TGCGCCAGCAGCCAAGATGACAGGGCTGGGTATGGCTACACCTTC. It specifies CASSQDDRAGYGYTF.

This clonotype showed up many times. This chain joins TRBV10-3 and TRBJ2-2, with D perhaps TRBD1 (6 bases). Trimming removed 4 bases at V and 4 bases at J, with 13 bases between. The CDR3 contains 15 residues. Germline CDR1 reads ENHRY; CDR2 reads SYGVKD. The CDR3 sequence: CAISGEDRPTGELFF. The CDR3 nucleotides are TGTGCCATCAGTGGCGAGGACAGACCCACCGGGGAGCTGTTTTTT.

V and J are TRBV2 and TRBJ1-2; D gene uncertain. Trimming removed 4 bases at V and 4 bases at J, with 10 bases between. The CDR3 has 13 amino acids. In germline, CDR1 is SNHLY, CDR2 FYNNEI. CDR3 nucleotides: TGTGCCAGCAGTGCTCAAAGGGCCTATGGCTACACCTTC. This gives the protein CASSAQRAYGYTF. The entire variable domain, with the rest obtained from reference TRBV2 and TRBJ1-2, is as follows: EPEVTQTPSHQVTQMGQEVILRCVPISNHLYFYWYRQILGQKVEFLVSFYNNEISEKSEIFDDQFSVERPDGSNFTLKIRSTKLEDSAMYFCASSAQRAYGYTFGSGTRLTVV.

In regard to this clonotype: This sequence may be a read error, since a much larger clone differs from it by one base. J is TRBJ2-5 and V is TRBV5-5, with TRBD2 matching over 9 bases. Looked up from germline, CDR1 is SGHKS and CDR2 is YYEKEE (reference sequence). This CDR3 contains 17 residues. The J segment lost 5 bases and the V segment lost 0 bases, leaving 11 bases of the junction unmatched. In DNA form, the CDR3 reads TGTGCCAGCAGCTTGGGTCCTGGCGGGAGGGCCGGGGAGACCCAGTACTTC. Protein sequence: CASSLGPGGRAGETQYF. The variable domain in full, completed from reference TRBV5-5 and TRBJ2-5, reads DAGVTQSPTHLIKTRGQQVTLRCSPISGHKSVSWYQQVLGQGPQFIFQYYEKEERGRGNFPDRFSARQFPNYSSELNVNALLLGDSALYLCASSLGPGGRAGETQYFGPGTRLLVL.

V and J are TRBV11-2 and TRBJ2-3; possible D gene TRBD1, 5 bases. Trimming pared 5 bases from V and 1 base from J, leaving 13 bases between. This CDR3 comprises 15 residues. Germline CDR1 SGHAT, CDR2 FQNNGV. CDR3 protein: CASSVIRAGTDTQYF. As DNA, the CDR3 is TGTGCCAGCAGCGTCATCAGGGCTGGCACAGATACGCAGTATTTT.

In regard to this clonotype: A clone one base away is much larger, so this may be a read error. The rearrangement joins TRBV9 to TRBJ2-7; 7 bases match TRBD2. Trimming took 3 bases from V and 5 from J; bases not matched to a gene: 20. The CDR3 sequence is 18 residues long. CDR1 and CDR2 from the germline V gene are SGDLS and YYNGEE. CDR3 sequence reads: CASSDGTTKSGTHHEQYF. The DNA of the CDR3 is TGTGCCAGCAGCGACGGAACAACAAAAAGCGGGACTCACCACGAGCAGTACTTC.

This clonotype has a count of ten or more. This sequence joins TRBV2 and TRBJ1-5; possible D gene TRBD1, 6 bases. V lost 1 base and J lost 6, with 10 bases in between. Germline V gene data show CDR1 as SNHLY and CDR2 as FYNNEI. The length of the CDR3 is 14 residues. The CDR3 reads CASSEDRVGQPQHF. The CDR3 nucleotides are TGTGCCAGCAGTGAAGACAGGGTTGGTCAGCCCCAGCATTTT.

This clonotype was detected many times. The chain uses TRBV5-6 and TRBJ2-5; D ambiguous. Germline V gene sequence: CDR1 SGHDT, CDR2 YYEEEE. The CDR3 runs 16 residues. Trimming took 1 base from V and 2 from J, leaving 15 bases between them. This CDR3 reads CASSLRVSPSQETQYF. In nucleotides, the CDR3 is TGTGCCAGCAGCTTGAGGGTCTCACCTTCTCAAGAGACCCAGTACTTC.

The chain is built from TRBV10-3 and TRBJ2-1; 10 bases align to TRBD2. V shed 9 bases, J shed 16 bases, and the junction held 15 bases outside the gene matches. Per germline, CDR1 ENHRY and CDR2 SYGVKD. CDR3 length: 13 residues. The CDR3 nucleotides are TGTGCCATTGGGGAGACAGCGGGAGGGCCAGGATTCTTC. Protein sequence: CAIGETAGGPGFF.

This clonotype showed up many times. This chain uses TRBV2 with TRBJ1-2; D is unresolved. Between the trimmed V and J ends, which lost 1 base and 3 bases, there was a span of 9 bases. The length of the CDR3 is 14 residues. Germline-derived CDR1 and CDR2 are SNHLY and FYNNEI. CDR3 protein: CASSEGGGDYGYTF. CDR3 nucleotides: TGTGCCAGCAGTGAAGGGGGAGGAGACTATGGCTACACCTTC.

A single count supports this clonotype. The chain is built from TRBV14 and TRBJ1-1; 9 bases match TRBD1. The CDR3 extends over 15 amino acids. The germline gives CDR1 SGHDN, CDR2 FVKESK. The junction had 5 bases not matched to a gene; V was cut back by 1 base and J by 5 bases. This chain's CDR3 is CASSQVGGQGTEAFF. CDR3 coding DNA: TGTGCCAGCAGCCAAGTGGGTGGACAGGGGACTGAAGCTTTCTTT. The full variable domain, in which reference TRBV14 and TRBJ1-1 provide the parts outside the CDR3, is EAGVTQFPSHSVIEKGQTVTLRCDPISGHDNLYWYRRVMGKEIKFLLHFVKESKQDESGMPNNRFLAERTGGTYSTLKVQPAELEDSGVYFCASSQVGGQGTEAFFGQGTRLTVV.

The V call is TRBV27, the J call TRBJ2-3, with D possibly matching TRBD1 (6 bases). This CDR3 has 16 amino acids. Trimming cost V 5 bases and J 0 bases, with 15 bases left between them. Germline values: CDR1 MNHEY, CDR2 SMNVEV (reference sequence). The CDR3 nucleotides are TGTGCCAGCAGTCCCATCGGGACATCTAGCACAGATACGCAGTATTTT. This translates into CASSPIGTSSTDTQYF.

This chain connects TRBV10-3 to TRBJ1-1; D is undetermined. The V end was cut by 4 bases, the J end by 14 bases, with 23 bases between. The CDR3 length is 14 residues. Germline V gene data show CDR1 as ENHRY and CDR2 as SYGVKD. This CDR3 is CAISGLGRNTEDFF. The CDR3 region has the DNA TGTGCCATCAGTGGTTTGGGGAGGAACACTGAAGACTTCTTT.

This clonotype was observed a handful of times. The CDR3, as DNA: TGTGCCAGCAGTCGGGACCCTTCCGGTGGTTACGAGCAGTACTTC. This codes for CASSRDPSGGYEQYF. This rearrangement joins TRBV28 to TRBJ2-7; either TRBD1 or TRBD2 may supply D (5 bases each). V was shortened by 5 bases and J by 4 bases, with 18 bases between the two germline ends. CDR3 size: 15 residues. CDR1 and CDR2 (germline): MDHEN, SYDVKM.

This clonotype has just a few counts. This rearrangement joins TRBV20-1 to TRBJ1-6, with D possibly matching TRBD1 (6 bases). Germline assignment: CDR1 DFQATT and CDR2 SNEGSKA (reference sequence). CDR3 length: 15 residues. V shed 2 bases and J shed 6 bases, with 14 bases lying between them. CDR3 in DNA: TGCAGTGCTAGACGGACAGAACTTCGTAATTCACCCCTCCACTTT. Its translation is CSARRTELRNSPLHF.

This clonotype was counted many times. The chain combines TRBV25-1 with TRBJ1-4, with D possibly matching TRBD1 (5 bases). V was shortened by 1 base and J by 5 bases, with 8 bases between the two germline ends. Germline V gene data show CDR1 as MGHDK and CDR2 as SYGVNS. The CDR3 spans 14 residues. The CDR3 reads CASSEFGGNEKLFF. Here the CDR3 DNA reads TGTGCCAGCAGTGAATTTGGGGGGAATGAAAAACTGTTTTTT.

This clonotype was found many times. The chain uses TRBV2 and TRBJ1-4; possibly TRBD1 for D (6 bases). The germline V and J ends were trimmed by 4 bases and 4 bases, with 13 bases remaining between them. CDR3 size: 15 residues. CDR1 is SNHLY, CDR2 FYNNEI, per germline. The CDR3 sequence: CASSGTANVNEKLFF. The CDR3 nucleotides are TGTGCCAGCAGTGGGACAGCGAATGTTAATGAAAAACTGTTTTTT.

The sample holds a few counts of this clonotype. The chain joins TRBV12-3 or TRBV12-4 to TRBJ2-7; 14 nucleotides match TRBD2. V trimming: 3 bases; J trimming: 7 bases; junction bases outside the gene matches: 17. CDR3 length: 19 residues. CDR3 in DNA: TGTGCCAGCAGTTTCGCGGGACTAGCGGGGGAATACTCTTACCGGGAGCAGTACTTC. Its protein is CASSFAGLAGEYSYREQYF.

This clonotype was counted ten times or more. The CDR3 sequence: CASSNTRTGNTEAFF. The CDR3 DNA reads TGTGCCAGCAGCAATACAAGGACAGGGAACACTGAAGCTTTCTTT. The chain carries TRBV12-3 or TRBV12-4 and TRBJ1-1; TRBD1 matches at 7 bases. V gave up 6 bases and J gave up 1 base; unmatched junction bases: 8. CDR3 length: 15 amino acids.

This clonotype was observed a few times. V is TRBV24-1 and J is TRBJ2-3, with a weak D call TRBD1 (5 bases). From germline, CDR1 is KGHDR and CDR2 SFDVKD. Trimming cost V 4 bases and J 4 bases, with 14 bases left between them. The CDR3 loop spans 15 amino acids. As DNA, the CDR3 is TGTGCCACCAGTGAACCGACGGCAGGGTCAGATACGCAGTATTTT. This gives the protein CATSEPTAGSDTQYF.

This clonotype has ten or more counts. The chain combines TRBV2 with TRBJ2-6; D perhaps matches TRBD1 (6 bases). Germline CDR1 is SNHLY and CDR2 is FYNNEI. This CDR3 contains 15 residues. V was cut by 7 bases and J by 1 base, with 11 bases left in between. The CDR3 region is CASTLQGSGANVLTF. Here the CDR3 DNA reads TGTGCCAGCACATTACAGGGATCTGGGGCCAACGTCCTGACTTTC.

Written as DNA, the CDR3 is TGTGCCATCAGCCTCTCAGCCCTAGGACTAGCGGGGGGCGATTACGAGCAGTACTTC. The encoded protein is CAISLSALGLAGGDYEQYF. The rearrangement uses TRBV10-3 and TRBJ2-7; 14 nucleotides match TRBD2. Germline assignment: CDR1 ENHRY and CDR2 SYGVKD. Trimming removed 6 bases from V and 4 bases from J; junction bases left unmatched: 17. The CDR3 consists of 19 residues.

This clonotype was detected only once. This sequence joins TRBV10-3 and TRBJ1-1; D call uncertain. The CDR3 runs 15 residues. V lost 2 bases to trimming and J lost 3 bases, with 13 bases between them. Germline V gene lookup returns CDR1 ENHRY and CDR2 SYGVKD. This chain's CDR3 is CAISEPVGEDTEAFF. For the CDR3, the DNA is TGTGCCATCAGTGAGCCGGTCGGGGAGGACACTGAAGCTTTCTTT.